Sequencing of this TCR beta chain was carried out in a study of human thymus T cells. General study findings and limits: Thymic and blood repertoires appeared to show biased V and J gene usage.

For this clone: Its antigen is not identified.

This CDR3 has 13 amino acids. Germline V lookup: CDR1 SGHNT, CDR2 YYREEE (reference sequence). J was trimmed by 14 bases and V by 2 bases; bases with no gene match: 10. Some clones are missing from TCRdb's copy, which holds only in-frame ones; the method was immunoSEQ multiplex PCR. This table has about 43,000 clones, roughly 94% appearing once. Only four of the eight donors provided an approximately 0.45-1 mL blood sample. No fixed cell number was used; all available blood leukocytes supplied DNA. The sequence was obtained from a girl less than two years old with a congenital heart defect but otherwise immunologically healthy. V and J are TRBV5-4 and TRBJ2-4, with TRBD2 matching 7 bases. The sample was blood. DNA of the CDR3: TGTGCCAGCAGCTTTGATAGCGGGCCAAGCAAGTACTTC. Encoded protein: CASSFDSGPSKYF.